This TCR beta chain derives from a study of Ad26.COV2.S vaccination and SARS-CoV-2 variants. Overall study: Enrolled in COV1001, the donor was in the Ad26.COV2.S trial arm, which received the vaccine. The authors gave Ad26.COV2.S intramuscularly, either once or twice 56 days apart.

Trimming stripped 7 bases from V and 5 bases from J, with 18 bases between. The CDR3 has 14 residues. In germline, CDR1 is ENHRY, CDR2 SYGVKD. Treatment defined: some 20 received Ad26.COV2.S at low or high dose, single or two shots; roughly five received placebo; per-sample allocation not given. The investigators took samples on day 63 after the first vaccine or placebo injection. Vaccine was an Ad26 vector expressing Wuhan-strain SARS-CoV-2 spike. Produced via immunoSEQ multiplex PCR; TCRdb's table is partial and in-frame only. This table holds hundreds of thousands of clones, about 89% found once. This sample comprised peripheral blood, obtained in a trial of Ad26.COV2.S vaccine versus placebo. The J gene is TRBJ2-7, the V gene TRBV10-3, with D perhaps TRBD1 or TRBD2 (6 bases each). The receptor was derived from a person between 18 and 60 years old who received the Ad26.COV2.S COVID-19 vaccine or a placebo. The CDR3 is CAINGGGVIDEQYF. The CDR3 DNA is TGTGCCATCAACGGGGGCGGGGTCATCGACGAGCAGTACTTC.